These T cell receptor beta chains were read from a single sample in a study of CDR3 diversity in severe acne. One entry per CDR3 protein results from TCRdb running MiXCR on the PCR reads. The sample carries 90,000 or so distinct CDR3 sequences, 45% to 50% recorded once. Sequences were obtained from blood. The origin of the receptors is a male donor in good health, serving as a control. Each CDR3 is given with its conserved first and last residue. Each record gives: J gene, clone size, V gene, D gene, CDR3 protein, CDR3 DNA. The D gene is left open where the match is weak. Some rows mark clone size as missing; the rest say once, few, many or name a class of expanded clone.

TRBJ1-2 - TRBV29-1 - CSVEDHSSYYGYTF TGCAGCGTTGAAGATCACAGTTCTTACTATGGCTACACCTTC
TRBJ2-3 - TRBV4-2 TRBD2 CASSPKPGLAGPTDTQYF TGTGCCAGCAGCCCGAAACCTGGACTAGCGGGTCCCACAGATACGCAGTATTTT
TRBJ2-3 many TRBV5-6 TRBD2 CASSLSYPLAGPTDTQYF TGTGCCAGCAGCTTGTCATACCCCCTAGCGGGTCCCACAGATACGCAGTATTTT
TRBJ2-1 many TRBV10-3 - CAISDGNNEQFF TGTGCCATCAGTGACGGGAACAATGAGCAGTTCTTC
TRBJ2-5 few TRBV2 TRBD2 CAKRDGLGETQYF TGTGCCAAGCGGGACGGGCTGGGGGAGACCCAGTACTTC
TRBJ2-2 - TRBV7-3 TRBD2 CASSSGGRATGELFF TGTGCCAGCAGCTCTGGCGGGAGGGCCACCGGGGAGCTGTTTTTT
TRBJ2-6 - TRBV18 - CASSPQGAVSSGANVLTF TGTGCCAGCTCACCCCAGGGTGCGGTTAGCTCTGGGGCCAACGTCCTGACTTTC
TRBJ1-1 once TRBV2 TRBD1 CASILDREAAFF TGTGCCAGCATCTTGGACAGGGAGGCAGCTTTCTTT
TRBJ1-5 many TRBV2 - CASSDPTASQPQHF TGTGCCAGCAGTGACCCGACAGCGAGTCAGCCCCAGCATTTT
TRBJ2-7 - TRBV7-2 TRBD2 CASSLEAGGLFREQYF TGTGCCAGCAGCTTAGAAGCGGGAGGGCTTTTTCGGGAGCAGTACTTC
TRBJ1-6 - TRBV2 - CASSTPGDSYNSPLHF TGTGCCAGCAGTACTCCAGGAGACTCCTATAATTCACCCCTCCACTTT
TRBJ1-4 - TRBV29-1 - CSVGGATNEKLFF TGCAGCGTTGGAGGGGCAACTAACGAAAAACTGTTTTTT
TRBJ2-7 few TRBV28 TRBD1 CASSGGDRVSYEQYF TGTGCCAGCAGCGGTGGGGACAGGGTGTCCTACGAGCAGTACTTC
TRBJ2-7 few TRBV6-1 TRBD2 CASRGAGDHEQYF TGTGCCAGCAGGGGAGCGGGAGACCACGAGCAGTACTTC
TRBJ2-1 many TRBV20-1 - CSASGGQAYNEQFF TGCAGTGCCAGTGGAGGTCAGGCCTACAATGAGCAGTTCTTC
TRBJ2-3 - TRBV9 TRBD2 CASSVLAGGPSLIRAHF TGTGCCAGCAGCGTCCTAGCGGGAGGGCCCTCGCTGATACGCGCCCATTTT
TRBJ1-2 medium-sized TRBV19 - CASSDRFYGYTF TGTGCCAGTTCTGACAGGTTCTATGGCTACACCTTC
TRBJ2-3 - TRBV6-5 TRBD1 CASSYRGTGGEDTQYF TGTGCCAGCAGTTATCGGGGGACAGGGGGTGAAGATACGCAGTATTTT
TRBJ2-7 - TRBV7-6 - CASSIYLCSADAPGGYEQYF -
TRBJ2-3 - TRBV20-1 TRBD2 CSARWGGRVADTQYF TGCAGTGCTAGATGGGGCGGGAGGGTCGCAGATACGCAGTATTTT
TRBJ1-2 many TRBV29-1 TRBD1 CSVMRTGGSGYTF TGCAGCGTCATGAGGACAGGGGGCTCTGGCTACACCTTC
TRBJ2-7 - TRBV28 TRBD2 CASSSDRIKTSGIPYEQYF TGTGCCAGCAGTTCAGACAGAATTAAGACTAGCGGGATCCCATACGAGCAGTACTTC
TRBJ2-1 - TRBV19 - CASSIDQSSYNEQFF TGTGCCAGTAGTATAGATCAAAGCTCCTACAATGAGCAGTTCTTC